These T cell receptor beta chains were read from a single sample in a study of blood T cells in healthy people across ages. One entry per CDR3 protein, called by TCRdb with MiXCR from the 5' RACE reads. The profile covers hundreds of thousands of distinct CDR3 sequences, with around 48% appearing a single time and around 24% taken by the ten largest. Material for sequencing was blood. Receptors originate from a man at least 80 years old in good health. Each CDR3 is given with its conserved first and last residue. The D gene is left open where the match is weak. Not all rows give a size; the values are once, few, many and, for expanded clones, a class.

CDR3aa: CASTGDRGGYTF; CDR3nt: TGTGCCAGCACTGGGGACAGGGGCGGCTACACCTTC; j_gene: TRBJ1-2; v_gene: TRBV2; abundance: few; d_gene: TRBD1
CDR3aa: CSARSLAGFSYEQYF; CDR3nt: TGCAGTGCTAGGTCCCTAGCGGGATTTTCCTACGAGCAGTACTTC; j_gene: TRBJ2-7; v_gene: TRBV20-1; abundance: few; d_gene: TRBD2
CDR3aa: CASSLGPRSRTSGNTIYF; CDR3nt: TGTGCCAGCAGCTTAGGTCCCAGGTCTCGTACCTCTGGAAACACCATATATTTT; j_gene: TRBJ1-3; v_gene: TRBV7-2; abundance: .; d_gene: .
CDR3aa: CASSRNQGQLIQETQYF; CDR3nt: TGCGCCAGCAGCCGAAACCAGGGACAGCTGATTCAAGAGACCCAGTACTTC; j_gene: TRBJ2-5; v_gene: TRBV5-1; abundance: few; d_gene: TRBD1
CDR3aa: CASSLVRGNEAFF; CDR3nt: TGCGCCAGCAGCTTGGTGAGAGGGAATGAAGCTTTCTTT; j_gene: TRBJ1-1; v_gene: TRBV5-1; abundance: few; d_gene: .
CDR3aa: CASSLSPPDTQYF; CDR3nt: TGTGCCAGCAGCTTAAGCCCGCCAGATACGCAGTATTTT; j_gene: TRBJ2-3; v_gene: TRBV7-2; abundance: few; d_gene: .
CDR3aa: CASSLNGISYNEQFF; CDR3nt: TGTGCCAGCAGTTTAAACGGTATATCCTACAATGAGCAGTTCTTC; j_gene: TRBJ2-1; v_gene: TRBV27; abundance: once; d_gene: .
CDR3aa: CASSRAPPGLAGGRTDTQYF; CDR3nt: TGCGCCAGCAGCCGAGCTCCCCCGGGACTAGCGGGGGGGCGAACGGATACGCAGTATTTT; j_gene: TRBJ2-3; v_gene: TRBV5-1; abundance: .; d_gene: TRBD2
CDR3aa: CASSRDLVNTEAFF; CDR3nt: TGTGCCAGCAGCAGGGACCTAGTGAACACTGAAGCTTTCTTT; j_gene: TRBJ1-1; v_gene: TRBV12-3/TRBV12-4; abundance: .; d_gene: .
CDR3aa: CSASSYEQYF; CDR3nt: TGCAGTGCTTCATCCTACGAGCAGTACTTC; j_gene: TRBJ2-7; v_gene: TRBV20-1; abundance: many; d_gene: .
CDR3aa: CASSLAAQRGANEQYF; CDR3nt: TGCGCCAGCAGCTTGGCCGCGCAGCGGGGGGCCAACGAGCAGTACTTC; j_gene: TRBJ2-7; v_gene: TRBV5-1; abundance: .; d_gene: TRBD2
CDR3aa: CASSEKVGGGGSNQPQHF; CDR3nt: TGTGCCAGCAGCGAGAAGGTGGGGGGCGGCGGGAGCAATCAGCCCCAGCATTTT; j_gene: TRBJ1-5; v_gene: TRBV7-3; abundance: .; d_gene: .
CDR3aa: CSLRGQQNTEAFF; CDR3nt: TGCAGCCTAAGAGGACAGCAGAACACTGAAGCTTTCTTT; j_gene: TRBJ1-1; v_gene: TRBV29-1; abundance: .; d_gene: .
CDR3aa: CASSWGLAGGYEQYF; CDR3nt: TGTGCCAGCAGCTGGGGACTAGCGGGAGGATATGAGCAGTACTTC; j_gene: TRBJ2-5; v_gene: TRBV7-2; abundance: few; d_gene: TRBD2
CDR3aa: CASSLRANDGYTF; CDR3nt: TGTGCCAGCAGTCTCAGGGCTAACGATGGCTACACCTTC; j_gene: TRBJ1-2; v_gene: TRBV12-3/TRBV12-4; abundance: few; d_gene: .
CDR3aa: CASKASPGNEAFF; CDR3nt: TGTGCCAGCAAGGCCTCCCCGGGGAATGAAGCTTTCTTT; j_gene: TRBJ1-1; v_gene: TRBV25-1; abundance: once; d_gene: .
CDR3aa: CASSREGAPMSEQFF; CDR3nt: TGCGCCAGCTCGAGGGAGGGGGCCCCAATGTCAGAGCAGTTCTTC; j_gene: TRBJ2-1; v_gene: TRBV5-1; abundance: few; d_gene: .
CDR3aa: CASSPPGQQNTEAFF; CDR3nt: TGTGCCAGCAGCCCCCCGGGACAGCAAAACACTGAAGCTTTCTTT; j_gene: TRBJ1-1; v_gene: TRBV2; abundance: few; d_gene: TRBD1
CDR3aa: CASGWGQETQYF; CDR3nt: TGTGCCAGCGGGTGGGGGCAAGAGACCCAGTACTTC; j_gene: TRBJ2-5; v_gene: TRBV6-5; abundance: many; d_gene: .
CDR3aa: CAIRATGDTQYF; CDR3nt: TGTGCCATCAGAGCGACAGGAGATACGCAGTATTTT; j_gene: TRBJ2-3; v_gene: TRBV10-3; abundance: .; d_gene: .
CDR3aa: CASTLGMGLSTDTQYF; CDR3nt: TGTGCCAGCACCTTGGGAATGGGACTCAGTACAGATACGCAGTATTTT; j_gene: TRBJ2-3; v_gene: TRBV5-6; abundance: .; d_gene: .
CDR3aa: CASSNDRSGQPQHF; CDR3nt: TGTGCCAGCAGCAACGACAGGTCGGGGCAGCCCCAGCATTTT; j_gene: TRBJ1-5; v_gene: TRBV7-9; abundance: .; d_gene: .
CDR3aa: CASSLWGSVEKLFF; CDR3nt: TGTGCCAGCAGCTTGTGGGGGAGTGTGGAAAAACTGTTTTTT; j_gene: TRBJ1-4; v_gene: TRBV7-2; abundance: .; d_gene: .
CDR3aa: CASSEEGGQTYEQYF; CDR3nt: TGTGCCAGCAGTGAAGAGGGAGGACAAACCTACGAGCAGTACTTC; j_gene: TRBJ2-7; v_gene: TRBV2; abundance: .; d_gene: .
CDR3aa: CASSSETDHNEQFF; CDR3nt: TGCGCCAGCAGCTCGGAGACAGATCACAATGAGCAGTTCTTC; j_gene: TRBJ2-1; v_gene: TRBV5-1; abundance: .; d_gene: .
CDR3aa: CASSLVGIDNEQFF; CDR3nt: TGTGCCAGCAGCTTAGTGGGTATAGACAATGAGCAGTTCTTC; j_gene: TRBJ2-1; v_gene: TRBV7-9; abundance: many; d_gene: .
CDR3aa: CASSQQGWREQYF; CDR3nt: TGTGCCAGCAGCCAACAGGGATGGCGCGAGCAGTACTTC; j_gene: TRBJ2-7; v_gene: TRBV7-3; abundance: few; d_gene: .
CDR3aa: CASSYARGAGNEQFF; CDR3nt: TGTGCCAGCAGTTACGCTCGCGGGGCGGGTAATGAGCAGTTCTTC; j_gene: TRBJ2-1; v_gene: TRBV6-5; abundance: few; d_gene: .
CDR3aa: CASSDAGTYEQYF; CDR3nt: TGTGCCAGCAGTGACGCGGGAACCTACGAGCAGTACTTC; j_gene: TRBJ2-7; v_gene: TRBV6-5; abundance: .; d_gene: .
CDR3aa: CASARTGLSYEQYF; CDR3nt: TGTGCCAGCGCGCGGACAGGCCTCTCCTACGAGCAGTACTTC; j_gene: TRBJ2-7; v_gene: TRBV9; abundance: .; d_gene: TRBD1
CDR3aa: CASSLAVSSEQYF; CDR3nt: TGTGCCAGCAGCTTAGCGGTTAGCTCCGAGCAGTACTTC; j_gene: TRBJ2-7; v_gene: TRBV7-9; abundance: .; d_gene: .
CDR3aa: CASSLDLATYEQYF; CDR3nt: TGTGCCAGCAGCTTAGACCTAGCGACCTACGAGCAGTACTTC; j_gene: TRBJ2-7; v_gene: TRBV7-2; abundance: few; d_gene: .
CDR3aa: CSVATGDLSGYTF; CDR3nt: TGCAGCGTAGCGACAGGGGACCTGAGTGGCTACACCTTC; j_gene: TRBJ1-2; v_gene: TRBV29-1; abundance: .; d_gene: TRBD1
CDR3aa: CSVLAGDFSYEQYF; CDR3nt: TGCAGTGTCCTAGCGGGAGATTTCTCCTACGAGCAGTACTTC; j_gene: TRBJ2-7; v_gene: TRBV20-1; abundance: .; d_gene: TRBD2
CDR3aa: CASSDSRGSTDTQYF; CDR3nt: TGCGCCAGCAGCGATAGTCGGGGAAGCACAGATACGCAGTATTTT; j_gene: TRBJ2-3; v_gene: TRBV4-1; abundance: .; d_gene: .
CDR3aa: CASSWTVNQETQYF; CDR3nt: TGCGCCAGCAGCTGGACAGTGAATCAAGAGACCCAGTACTTC; j_gene: TRBJ2-5; v_gene: TRBV5-1; abundance: .; d_gene: .
CDR3aa: CSARQTPGFHGYTF; CDR3nt: TGCAGTGCTAGACAAACCCCAGGGTTCCATGGCTACACCTTC; j_gene: TRBJ1-2; v_gene: TRBV20-1; abundance: few; d_gene: .
CDR3aa: CASSQGDEKLFF; CDR3nt: TGTGCCAGCAGCCAAGGAGATGAAAAACTGTTTTTT; j_gene: TRBJ1-4; v_gene: TRBV3-1; abundance: few; d_gene: .
CDR3aa: CSARAGGYQNIQYF; CDR3nt: TGCAGTGCTAGGGCAGGGGGTTACCAAAACATTCAGTACTTC; j_gene: TRBJ2-4; v_gene: TRBV20-1; abundance: few; d_gene: TRBD1
CDR3aa: CAINLGASGGLYQETQYF; CDR3nt: TGCGCCATCAACCTAGGGGCTAGCGGGGGATTGTACCAAGAGACCCAGTACTTC; j_gene: TRBJ2-5; v_gene: TRBV5-1; abundance: .; d_gene: TRBD2
CDR3aa: CASSPWTANGYTF; CDR3nt: TGTGCCAGCTCACCTTGGACAGCGAATGGCTACACCTTC; j_gene: TRBJ1-2; v_gene: TRBV18; abundance: .; d_gene: .
CDR3aa: CASSWWTSLVETQYF; CDR3nt: TGTGCCAGCAGCTGGTGGACTAGCCTGGTAGAGACCCAGTACTTC; j_gene: TRBJ2-5; v_gene: TRBV7-9; abundance: few; d_gene: TRBD2
CDR3aa: CSVGPVTYGYTF; CDR3nt: TGCAGCGTCGGACCGGTTACCTATGGCTACACCTTC; j_gene: TRBJ1-2; v_gene: TRBV29-1; abundance: .; d_gene: .
CDR3aa: CASSVWTGYRETQYF; CDR3nt: TGTGCCAGCAGCGTTTGGACAGGGTACAGGGAGACCCAGTACTTC; j_gene: TRBJ2-5; v_gene: TRBV7-9; abundance: .; d_gene: TRBD1
CDR3aa: CSARRTGNSNQPQHF; CDR3nt: TGCAGTGCTAGACGGACAGGGAATAGCAATCAGCCCCAGCATTTT; j_gene: TRBJ1-5; v_gene: TRBV20-1; abundance: .; d_gene: TRBD1
CDR3aa: CSATNTGGSYNGQFF; CDR3nt: TGCAGTGCTACCAATACAGGGGGCTCCTACAATGGGCAGTTCTTC; j_gene: TRBJ2-1; v_gene: TRBV20-1; abundance: .; d_gene: TRBD1
CDR3aa: CSARVGRTGYNEQFF; CDR3nt: TGCAGTGCTAGGGTCGGTCGTACGGGGTACAATGAGCAGTTCTTC; j_gene: TRBJ2-1; v_gene: TRBV20-1; abundance: .; d_gene: .
CDR3aa: CASSQDSPGAYEQYF; CDR3nt: TGCGCCAGCAGCCAGGACTCCCCGGGGGCTTACGAGCAGTACTTC; j_gene: TRBJ2-7; v_gene: TRBV4-1; abundance: once; d_gene: .
CDR3aa: CASSLLALEAGRMGSTEAFF; CDR3nt: TGTGCCAGCAGTTTATTAGCCCTAGAGGCAGGGAGGATGGGGAGCACTGAAGCTTTCTTT; j_gene: TRBJ1-1; v_gene: TRBV27; abundance: .; d_gene: .
CDR3aa: CASSLGAGRLTDTQYF; CDR3nt: TGTGCCAGCAGCTTAGGGGCGGGACGACTCACAGATACGCAGTATTTT; j_gene: TRBJ2-3; v_gene: TRBV7-2; abundance: few; d_gene: .